The 7 T cell receptor beta chains presented below share a single source sample, sequenced in a study of CD8+CD57+ T cells in acquired aplastic anemia. Patients selected for sequencing had displayed CD8+CD57+ cell expansion by flow cytometry. Researchers used genomic DNA as the template to profile TCR beta VDJ and CDR3. TCRdb re-called the reads with MiXCR, one entry per CDR3 protein. The table shows approximately 250,000 distinct CDR3 sequences, with roughly 82% occurring only once. Sequenced material: sorted CD4+, CD8+, or CD8+CD57+ T cells (not recorded which) from PBMCs. These receptors were collected from a human donor with aplastic anemia.

CDR3 in DNA: TGTGCCAGCAGCTTAGCATCCAATACTGAAAAACTGTTTTTCTTT. Protein product: CASSLASNTEKLFFF. The chain recombines TRBV7-8 with TRBJ1-1, with D unresolved. The V gene's germline CDR1 is SGHVS and CDR2 FQNEAQ. The CDR3 contains 15 residues. V was clipped by 0 bases and J by 13 bases, with 21 bases between them. Variable domain in full (rest from reference TRBV7-8 and TRBJ1-1): GAGVSQSPRYKVAKRGQDVALRCDPISGHVSLFWYQQALGQGPEFLTYFQNEAQLDKSGLPSDRFFAERPEGSVSTLKIQRTQQEDSAVYLCASSLASNTEKLFFFGQGTRLTVV.

Comment on this clonotype: A read error may account for a junction end that differs from germline. The chain is built from TRBV9 and TRBJ1-6; a possible D gene is TRBD1 (6 bases). Germline lookup yields CDR1 SGDLS and CDR2 YYNGEE. This CDR3 is 14 amino acids long. The CDR3 region is CASSAQGYNYGHNF. DNA of the CDR3: TGTGCCAGCAGCGCACAGGGTTATAACTATGGCCACAACTTT.

In the case of this clonotype: The junction and the germline gene differ at one end; a read error may be behind it. This chain uses TRBV15 with TRBJ2-3, with D unclear. The germline CDR1 and CDR2 sequences are LNHNV and YYDKDF (reference sequence). This CDR3 is built from 14 residues. The CDR3 DNA sequence: TGTGCCACCAGCATAGGCGCAAGCCACGAGACCCAGTATTTC. This sequence encodes CATSIGASHETQYF.

This clonotype showed up just a few times. J is TRBJ2-3 and V is TRBV29-1; 14 nucleotides agree with TRBD2. V was pared by 5 bases and J by 5 bases, with 6 bases of the junction left unmatched. The V gene's germline CDR1 is SQVTM and CDR2 ANQGSEA. The CDR3 totals 15 residues. CDR3 DNA sequence: TGCAGCGTTATGACTAGCGGGGGGGCCGTAGATACGCAGTATTTT. It yields the protein CSVMTSGGAVDTQYF.

In this sample, this clonotype turned up once. V usage is TRBV7-8 and J usage is TRBJ2-7; a weak D match, TRBD2 (6 bases). Trimming took off 3 bases at V and 4 bases at J, with 25 bases between the two ends. The CDR3 has 18 residues. The germline V gene encodes CDR1 SGHVS and CDR2 FQNEAQ. The CDR3 DNA reads as TGTGCCAGCAGCTTGACTAGTTCAAGTGGGGATACGCAGTACGAGCAGTACGTC. Its protein product is CASSLTSSSGDTQYEQYV.

The CDR3 nucleotides read TGTGCCAGCAGCTTAGCGCTGGAGGGGACGTATGGCTACGAGCTGTTTTTT. Its protein is CASSLALEGTYGYELFF. The chain employs TRBV7-3 and TRBJ2-2; D is perhaps TRBD2 (6 bases). V dropped 2 bases and J dropped 11 bases, with 24 bases sitting between them. Germline V gene sequence: CDR1 SGHTA, CDR2 FQGTGA. The CDR3 has 17 residues.

V usage is TRBV7-3 and J usage is TRBJ2-5; D uncertain. This CDR3 region has 13 residues. The germline V and J ends were trimmed by 2 bases and 5 bases, with 9 bases remaining between them. CDR1 and CDR2 from the germline V gene are SGHTA and FQGTGA. This CDR3 reads CASSLGSVETQYF. The CDR3 DNA sequence: TGTGCCAGCAGCTTAGGCAGTGTGGAGACCCAGTACTTC.